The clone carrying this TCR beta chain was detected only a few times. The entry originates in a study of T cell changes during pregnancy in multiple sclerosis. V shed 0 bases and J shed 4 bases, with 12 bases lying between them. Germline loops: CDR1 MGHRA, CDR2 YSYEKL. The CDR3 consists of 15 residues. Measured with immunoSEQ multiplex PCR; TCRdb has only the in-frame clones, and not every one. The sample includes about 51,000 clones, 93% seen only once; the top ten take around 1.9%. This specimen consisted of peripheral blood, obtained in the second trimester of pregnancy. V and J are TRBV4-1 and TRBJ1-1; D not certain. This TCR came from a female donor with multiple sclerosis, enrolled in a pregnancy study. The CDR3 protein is CASSQDPLGSTEAFF. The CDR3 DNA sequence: TGCGCCAGCAGCCAAGATCCCCTGGGGAGCACTGAAGCTTTCTTT.